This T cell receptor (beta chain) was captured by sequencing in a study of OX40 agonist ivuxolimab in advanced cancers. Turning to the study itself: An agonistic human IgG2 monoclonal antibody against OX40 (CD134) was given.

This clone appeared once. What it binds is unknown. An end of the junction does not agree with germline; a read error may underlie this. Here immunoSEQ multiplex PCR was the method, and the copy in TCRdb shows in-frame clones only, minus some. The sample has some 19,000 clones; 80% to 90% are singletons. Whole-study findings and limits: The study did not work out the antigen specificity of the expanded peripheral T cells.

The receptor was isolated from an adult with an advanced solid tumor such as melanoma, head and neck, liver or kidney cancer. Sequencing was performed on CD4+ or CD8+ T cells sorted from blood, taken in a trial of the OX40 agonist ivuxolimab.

The CDR3 loop reads CASSNSRGNEQFF. In DNA form, the CDR3 reads TGTGCCAGCAGTAACTCTAGGGGGAATGAGCAGTTCTTC. This rearrangement joins TRBV6-5 to TRBJ2-1, with a weak D call TRBD1 (6 bases). CDR3 length: 13 residues. Germline CDR1 MNHEY, CDR2 SVGAGI.